The sequence of this T cell receptor beta chain was determined in a study of CD8+ T cells in alopecia areata. Background on the study: Spontaneous alopecia affected the 6-12-month-old C3H/HeJ graft donors, whose skin was transplanted to approximately 7-10-week-old female C3H/HeJ mice.

cDNA reverse transcribed from extracted RNA served as the sequencing template. The table came from immunoSEQ multiplex PCR; TCRdb's copy has only in-frame clones and leaves some out. The repertoire consists of approximately 2,700 clones, none detected only once. Ten or more counts support this clone. Gene and germline names: mouse. The DNA ends 4 residues before the CDR3 does, and the rest of the CDR3 is filled in from the germline J gene. V shed 2 bases, J shed 3 bases, and the junction held 0 bases outside the gene matches. Germline values: CDR1 NNHDY, CDR2 SYVADS. CDR3 length: 13 amino acids. This receptor was taken from a C3H/HeJ mouse with alopecia areata. MHC haplotype here: H2-k. The sequencing sample was made of lesional skin. This chain joins TRBV13-3 and TRBJ2-5; 7 bases line up with TRBD2. The CDR3 reads CASSDWGQDTQYF. Partial CDR3 DNA: TGTGCCAGCAGTGACTGGGGGCAAGAC.